These 12 T cell receptor beta chains came from one sample sequenced in a study of blood T cell repertoires in COVID-19 (dated by TCRdb to 2020 to 2021). The library came from the immunoSEQ multiplex PCR assay. TCRdb stores this immuneACCESS table with in-frame sequences only. Part of the clones is absent; in the studies checked, under half of the shortfall reflects unresolved V genes, and no reason is known for the rest. The sample table records 300,000 or so clones; nearly 90% of these occur just once. Clones ranked in the top ten supply less than 3% of the sample. The sequenced material came from PBMCs or T cells enriched from blood (not recorded which). These receptors originate from a woman aged 45-59 years who had been exposed to COVID-19.

This chain's CDR3 is CASGQYRGYANTEAFF. The DNA of the CDR3 is TGTGCCAGCGGACAATACAGGGGGTACGCGAACACTGAAGCTTTCTTT. The V call is TRBV3-1 (or the pseudogene TRBV3-2), the J call TRBJ1-1; 8 nucleotides align to TRBD1. The CDR3 loop spans 16 amino acids. The V and J ends lost 8 bases and 1 base, in that order; junction bases with no gene match: 12. CDR1 and CDR2 from the germline V gene are LGHDT and YNNKEL (reference sequence).

The chain is built from TRBV6-1 and TRBJ1-1; D unresolved. The CDR3 is 14 amino acids. Germline V gene data show CDR1 as MNHNS and CDR2 as SASEGT. The ends were cut back, 3 bases at V and 0 bases at J, with 8 bases in the middle. The CDR3 here is CASSEILMNTEAFF. The CDR3 DNA reads TGTGCCAGCAGTGAGATTCTAATGAACACTGAAGCTTTCTTT.

J is TRBJ2-1 and V is TRBV6-5; 10 bases fit TRBD2. The length of the CDR3 is 14 residues. The V and J ends lost 6 bases and 4 bases, in that order; junction bases with no gene match: 3. From germline, CDR1 is MNHEY and CDR2 SVGAGI. For the CDR3, the DNA is TGTGCCAGCAGCCTAGCGGGGGATTACAATGAGCAGTTCTTC. This gives the protein CASSLAGDYNEQFF.

The CDR3 bases are TGTGCCAGCAGCTCTGGGCGGGGGGGTTCCACAGATACGCAGTATTTT. This codes for CASSSGRGGSTDTQYF. V and J are TRBV11-3 and TRBJ2-3; the match to TRBD2 covers 9 bases. The CDR3 extends over 16 amino acids. The germline gives CDR1 SGHNT, CDR2 YENEEA. The J segment lost 2 bases and the V segment lost 4 bases, leaving 7 bases of the junction unmatched.

This sequence joins TRBV5-1 and TRBJ1-1, with D possibly matching TRBD1 (6 bases). Germline assignment: CDR1 SGHRS and CDR2 YFSETQ. V was cut by 0 bases and J by 1 base, with 10 bases left in between. The CDR3 is 15 amino acids. The CDR3 here is CASSLEGQQNTEAFF. For the CDR3, the DNA is TGCGCCAGCAGCTTGGAAGGACAGCAGAACACTGAAGCTTTCTTT.

The genes are TRBV28 and TRBJ2-3, with TRBD1 matching over 8 bases. The CDR3 consists of 16 residues. In germline, CDR1 is MDHEN, CDR2 SYDVKM. V lost 6 bases and J lost 4; bases outside the gene matches: 12. CDR3 bases: TGTGCCAGCAGCCACACCGGACAGGGTAGCGCAGATACGCAGTATTTT. It encodes CASSHTGQGSADTQYF.

The chain has TRBV19 and TRBJ2-3, with unresolved D. CDR3 length equals 12 residues. Germline-derived CDR1 and CDR2 are LNHDA and SQIVND (reference sequence). V gave up 7 bases and J gave up 3 bases, with 8 bases separating them. CDR3 sequence (DNA): TGTGCCAGTACCTCCTCGACAGATACGCAGTATTTT. Its translation: CASTSSTDTQYF.

The gene calls are TRBV24-1 and TRBJ1-1; D is ambiguous. The CDR3 covers 13 residues. V was trimmed by 3 bases and J by 2 bases, leaving 6 bases between them. Germline CDR1 reads KGHDR; CDR2 reads SFDVKD. The CDR3 coding sequence is TGTGCCACCAGTGATATTTATAACACTGAAGCTTTCTTT. Its translation is CATSDIYNTEAFF.

This chain uses TRBV6-5 with TRBJ1-1, with 9 bases fitting TRBD1. The CDR3 loop spans 14 amino acids. Germline V gene sequence: CDR1 MNHEY, CDR2 SVGAGI. V shed 8 bases, J shed 1 base, and the junction held 5 bases outside the gene matches. Here the CDR3 DNA reads TGTGCCAGCGAAGGGACAGGGCGGAACACTGAAGCTTTCTTT. Translated, it gives CASEGTGRNTEAFF.

The chain recombines TRBV4-1 with TRBJ1-6; 7 bases are shared with TRBD1. V trimming: 1 base; J trimming: 7 bases; junction bases outside the gene matches: 7. This CDR3 spans 16 amino acids. Germline V CDR1 and CDR2: MGHRA, YSYEKL. CDR3 bases: TGCGCCAGCAGCCAAGCGAGGGCACAGGGGAATTCACCCCTCCACTTT. Translated: CASSQARAQGNSPLHF.

The genes are TRBV12-3 or TRBV12-4 and TRBJ2-1; D is uncertain. The CDR3 covers 11 residues. Trimming took off 6 bases at V and 9 bases at J, with 9 bases between the two ends. CDR3 bases: TGTGCCAGCAGATCCCCCAGTGAGCAGTTCTTC. It translates to CASRSPSEQFF.

The chain recombines TRBV30 with TRBJ1-2; 10 nucleotides agree with TRBD1. The V segment lost 2 bases and the J segment 6 bases; nucleotides outside the gene matches: 6. The CDR3 spans 14 residues. Germline CDR1 and CDR2: GTSNPN and SVGIG (reference sequence). The CDR3 here is CAWSTGTGVDGYTF. The CDR3 nucleotides are TGTGCCTGGAGTACCGGGACAGGGGTAGATGGCTACACCTTC.